This passage covers 30 T cell receptor beta chains from one sample sequenced in a study of cytomegalovirus exposure and HLA in healthy donors. Both 60 Vbeta primers and 13 Jbeta primers went into the PCR. Sequenced by immunoSEQ multiplex PCR; TCRdb stores in-frame clones only, minus some. The sample table includes about 65,000 clones. The sample taken for sequencing was PBMCs. The receptors here all came from a boy aged 5-17 years in good health and CMV-seronegative.

The gene calls are TRBV30 and TRBJ2-7; possibly TRBD1 for D (6 bases). The CDR3 is 15 amino acids. The V end lost 7 bases, the J end lost 2 bases, and 21 bases lay between the germline ends. Looked up from germline, CDR1 is GTSNPN and CDR2 is SVGIG (reference sequence). The CDR3 loop reads CASSPTGSGAYEQYF. CDR3 in DNA: TGTGCCTCCAGCCCTACAGGGTCTGGCGCCTACGAGCAGTACTTC.

This chain links TRBV19 with TRBJ2-5, with 10 bases identical to TRBD2. V trimming: 4 bases; J trimming: 5 bases; junction bases outside the gene matches: 7. Germline loops: CDR1 LNHDA, CDR2 SQIVND (reference sequence). The CDR3 covers 15 residues. CDR3 in amino acids: CASSSSLAGVETQYF. For the CDR3, the DNA is TGTGCCAGTAGTAGTAGCCTAGCGGGAGTGGAGACCCAGTACTTC.

The chain is built from TRBV6-5 and TRBJ1-1; D ambiguous. The CDR3 runs to 14 residues. Germline V lookup: CDR1 MNHEY, CDR2 SVGAGI. Trimming pared 8 bases from V and 1 base from J, leaving 14 bases between. CDR3 nucleotide sequence: TGTGCCAGCCTCGGCGACGGAGCGAACACTGAAGCTTTCTTT. This encodes CASLGDGANTEAFF.

This chain uses TRBV14 with TRBJ2-1; 7 nucleotides line up with TRBD2. Per the germline V gene, CDR1 is SGHDN and CDR2 is FVKESK. The CDR3 covers 16 residues. V shed 1 base and J 7 bases; nucleotides not matched to a gene: 10. The CDR3 coding sequence is TGTGCCAGCAGCCAAGGAGGCGGGAGTCCACCGAATGAGCAGTTCTTC. Translation: CASSQGGGSPPNEQFF.

V usage is TRBV9 and J usage is TRBJ1-4; 9 bases map to TRBD1. V gave up 3 bases and J gave up 8 bases; unmatched junction bases: 5. Germline-derived CDR1 and CDR2 are SGDLS and YYNGEE. The CDR3 covers 14 residues. The DNA of the CDR3 is TGTGCCAGCAGCGGGACAGGGGAGCGAGAAAAACTGTTTTTT. Translated: CASSGTGEREKLFF.

The chain is built from TRBV5-3 and TRBJ1-6, with D possibly being TRBD1 (6 bases). TRBV5-3 qualifies as an ORF whose function is uncertain. V was shortened by 3 bases and J by 9 bases, with 10 bases between the two germline ends. The CDR3 covers 13 residues. CDR3 in amino acids: CARSWRTVSPLHF. CDR3 DNA: TGTGCCAGAAGCTGGAGGACAGTTTCACCCCTCCACTTT.

This chain uses TRBV2 with TRBJ1-1; a weak D match, TRBD1 (6 bases). The CDR3 consists of 14 residues. The germline V gene encodes CDR1 SNHLY and CDR2 FYNNEI. The germline V and J ends were trimmed by 6 bases and 1 base, with 12 bases remaining between them. This CDR3 reads CASRREGGNTEAFF. For the CDR3, the DNA is TGTGCCAGCAGGCGGGAGGGGGGGAACACTGAAGCTTTCTTT.

V is TRBV2 and J is TRBJ2-5; tentative D call: TRBD1 (5 bases). Trimming took off 7 bases at V and 4 bases at J, with 10 bases between the two ends. In germline, CDR1 is SNHLY, CDR2 FYNNEI. This CDR3 is built from 12 residues. CDR3 region: CASMGLTETQYF. CDR3 nucleotides: TGTGCCAGCATGGGGCTAACAGAGACCCAGTACTTC.

V and J are TRBV6-5 and TRBJ1-2; 8 bases are shared with TRBD1. Germline V gene lookup returns CDR1 MNHEY and CDR2 SVGAGI. The CDR3 consists of 15 residues. V shed 7 bases, J shed 7 bases, and the junction held 14 bases outside the gene matches. Here the CDR3 reads CASTKSGRGLSGYTF. The CDR3 bases are TGTGCCAGCACCAAGAGCGGCAGGGGGCTCTCTGGCTACACCTTC.

This rearrangement joins TRBV5-1 to TRBJ2-7; the D gene is possibly TRBD1 (5 bases). Germline loops: CDR1 SGHRS, CDR2 YFSETQ. The length of the CDR3 is 15 residues. The germline V and J ends were trimmed by 0 bases and 1 base, with 11 bases remaining between them. The chain's CDR3 is CASSLEGEGSYEQYF. DNA for the CDR3: TGCGCCAGCAGCTTGGAAGGGGAAGGGTCCTACGAGCAGTACTTC.

This chain links TRBV11-2 with TRBJ2-1; no clear D. Per germline, CDR1 SGHAT and CDR2 FQNNGV. V shed 5 bases and J shed 1 base, with 15 bases lying between them. This CDR3 region has 16 residues. The CDR3 coding sequence is TGTGCCAGCAGCACATATAGAGGTCATTCCTACAATGAGCAGTTCTTC. Translation: CASSTYRGHSYNEQFF.

The J gene is TRBJ1-3, the V gene TRBV4-2; D remains unclear. CDR1 is LGHNA and CDR2 is YNFKEQ in the germline V gene. Deletions cut 1 base from V and 1 base from J, with 8 bases between. The CDR3 extends over 15 amino acids. The CDR3 is CASSQGPGSGNTIYF. In nucleotides, the CDR3 is TGTGCCAGCAGCCAAGGACCGGGGTCTGGAAACACCATATATTTT.

The rearrangement uses TRBV4-3 and TRBJ1-5; D gene uncertain. The CDR3 is 13 amino acids. The V gene's germline CDR1 is LGHNA and CDR2 YSLEER. Trimming removed 1 base from V and 6 bases from J, with 7 bases in between. CDR3: CASSQVLAQPQHF. The CDR3, as DNA: TGCGCCAGCAGCCAAGTATTAGCTCAGCCCCAGCATTTT.

The chain has TRBV9 and TRBJ2-3; the match to TRBD2 covers 7 bases. The J segment lost 4 bases and the V segment lost 1 base, leaving 3 bases of the junction unmatched. Germline CDR1 reads SGDLS; CDR2 reads YYNGEE. The CDR3 has 14 residues. The CDR3 DNA follows: TGTGCCAGCAGCGTAAGCGGGGACCCAGATACGCAGTATTTT. Its translation: CASSVSGDPDTQYF. Filled out from reference TRBV9 and TRBJ2-3, the complete variable domain reads DSGVTQTPKHLITATGQRVTLRCSPRSGDLSVYWYQQSLDQGLQFLIQYYNGEERAKGNILERFSAQQFPDLHSELNLSSLELGDSALYFCASSVSGDPDTQYFGPGTRLTVL.

In nucleotides, the CDR3 is TGTGCCAGTAGTATGGGTGGAATGTCGGGGGGCTACGAGCAGTACTTC. This translates into CASSMGGMSGGYEQYF. J is TRBJ2-7 and V is TRBV19; 7 bases are shared with TRBD2. The CDR3 is made up of 16 amino acids. After removal of 3 bases from V and 3 bases from J, the junction contained 11 bases not matched to a gene. Per germline, CDR1 LNHDA and CDR2 SQIVND (reference sequence).

The rearrangement joins TRBV27 to TRBJ2-5, with 7 nucleotides matching TRBD1. The DNA end lines up better with TRBJ2-7; the J call may be wrong. This CDR3 has 13 amino acids. Germline CDR1 reads MNHEY; CDR2 reads SMNVEV (reference sequence). The DNA for the CDR3 is TGTGCCAGCAGTCGGACAGGACAGTACGAGCAGTACTTC. It translates to CASSRTGQYEQYF.

The rearrangement joins TRBV7-8 to TRBJ1-2; D ambiguous. The CDR3 length is 13 residues. V lost 1 base and J 2 bases, leaving 5 bases between the germline ends. The germline gives CDR1 SGHVS, CDR2 FQNEAQ. The CDR3 loop reads CASSLDGNYGYTF. In nucleotides, the CDR3 is TGTGCCAGCAGCTTAGACGGGAACTATGGCTACACCTTC.

With regard to this clone: At one of its ends the junction is not consistent with the germline gene, which may arise from a read error. The rearrangement uses TRBV9 and TRBJ1-1; no firm D call. The CDR3 is 11 residues long. Germline CDR1 SGDLS, CDR2 YYNGEE. CDR3 amino acids: CASRVEPEAFF. CDR3 in DNA: TGTGCCAGCAGGGTAGAGCCTGAAGCTTTCTTT.

The CDR3: CAWSVDSGQETQYF. The CDR3 DNA follows: TGTGCCTGGAGTGTGGATAGCGGCCAAGAGACCCAGTACTTC. This chain connects TRBV30 to TRBJ2-5; TRBD2 is a possible D gene (6 bases). CDR3 length: 14 amino acids. The ends were cut back, 0 bases at V and 1 base at J, with 9 bases in the middle. The germline V gene has CDR1 GTSNPN and CDR2 SVGIG (reference sequence).

J is TRBJ2-7 and V is TRBV4-1, with 9 bases matching TRBD2. Germline V lookup: CDR1 MGHRA, CDR2 YSYEKL. V lost 0 bases, J lost 2 bases, and 8 bases stayed unmatched. The CDR3 has 17 amino acids. The CDR3: CASSQDPLGGRAYEQYF. The DNA of the CDR3 is TGCGCCAGCAGCCAAGACCCTTTGGGCGGGAGGGCCTACGAGCAGTACTTC.

The chain uses TRBV9 and TRBJ2-7; 8 bases are shared with TRBD1. V shed 4 bases, J shed 2 bases, and the junction held 5 bases outside the gene matches. Germline-derived CDR1 and CDR2 are SGDLS and YYNGEE. The CDR3 sequence is 14 residues long. CDR3 region: CASSPGQGAYEQYF. CDR3 in DNA: TGTGCCAGCAGCCCCGGACAGGGTGCCTACGAGCAGTACTTC.

This chain joins TRBV10-3 and TRBJ2-3; possibly TRBD1 for D (6 bases). Germline CDR1 ENHRY, CDR2 SYGVKD. CDR3 length equals 13 residues. V was shortened by 6 bases and J by 6 bases, with 13 bases between the two germline ends. The CDR3 region has the DNA TGTGCCATCAGCACAGGGTCGACGGATACGCAGTATTTT. As protein: CAISTGSTDTQYF.

The chain links TRBV19 to TRBJ1-1; D unresolved. The CDR3 has 14 amino acids. Germline V gives CDR1 LNHDA, CDR2 SQIVND (reference sequence). Deletions cut 4 bases from V and 0 bases from J, with 9 bases between. CDR3 nucleotide sequence: TGTGCCAGTAGTAAGCTCAATATGAACACTGAAGCTTTCTTT. Protein sequence: CASSKLNMNTEAFF.

The V call is TRBV23-1, the J call TRBJ2-6; D is undetermined. TRBV23-1 is an open reading frame, and its role is uncertain. The CDR3 loop spans 14 amino acids. The V end was cut by 7 bases, the J end by 1 base, with 8 bases between. The DNA for the CDR3 is TGCGCCAGCACCCGTACATCTGGGGCCAACGTCCTGACTTTC. This sequence encodes CASTRTSGANVLTF.

V and J are TRBV6-6 and TRBJ2-1, with TRBD1 identical over 11 bases. CDR1 is MNHNY and CDR2 is SVGAGI in the germline V gene (reference sequence). There are 15 residues in the CDR3. J was trimmed by 6 bases and V by 5 bases; bases with no gene match: 6. CDR3: CASSLVGTGGNEQFF. CDR3 DNA sequence: TGTGCCAGCAGTCTCGTAGGGACAGGGGGCAATGAGCAGTTCTTC.

V usage is TRBV30 and J usage is TRBJ1-1; TRBD1 matches at 9 bases. CDR1 GTSNPN and CDR2 SVGIG come from the germline V gene (reference sequence). Unmatched junction bases numbered 4, after V lost 5 bases and J lost 3 bases. CDR3 length equals 13 residues. The CDR3 DNA sequence: TGTGCCTGGGAAAGGACAGGGGACACTGAAGCTTTCTTT. Translation gives CAWERTGDTEAFF. The full variable domain, in which reference TRBV30 and TRBJ1-1 provide the parts outside the CDR3, is SQTIHQWPATLVQPVGSPLSLECTVEGTSNPNLYWYRQAAGRGLQLLFYSVGIGQISSEVPQNLSASRPQDRQFILSSKKLLLSDSGFYLCAWERTGDTEAFFGQGTRLTVV.

The chain joins TRBV30 to TRBJ2-2, with D perhaps TRBD2 (6 bases). The germline V gene has CDR1 GTSNPN and CDR2 SVGIG (reference sequence). The CDR3 totals 16 residues. The ends were cut back, 3 bases at V and 3 bases at J, with 17 bases in the middle. The DNA of the CDR3 is TGTGCCTGGAGGGCACCGGGGAGGAGATACACCGGGGAGCTGTTTTTT. Encoded protein: CAWRAPGRRYTGELFF. The full variable domain, in which reference TRBV30 and TRBJ2-2 provide the parts outside the CDR3, is SQTIHQWPATLVQPVGSPLSLECTVEGTSNPNLYWYRQAAGRGLQLLFYSVGIGQISSEVPQNLSASRPQDRQFILSSKKLLLSDSGFYLCAWRAPGRRYTGELFFGEGSRLTVL.

The genes are TRBV6-1 and TRBJ2-5; TRBD1 might be the D (5 bases). CDR1 and CDR2 (germline): MNHNS, SASEGT. V was clipped by 3 bases and J by 2 bases, with 10 bases between them. CDR3 length: 14 residues. The CDR3 protein is CASSEAGLQETQYF. The CDR3 coding sequence is TGTGCCAGCAGTGAGGCAGGGCTACAAGAGACCCAGTACTTC.

The gene calls are TRBV10-3 and TRBJ2-2, with D maybe TRBD2 (6 bases). The CDR3 is made up of 14 amino acids. The V gene lost 8 bases and the J gene lost 1 base, with 11 bases spanning the gap. Germline CDR1 ENHRY, CDR2 SYGVKD. The CDR3 region has the DNA TGTGCCATCGGGGGAGGACAGAACACCGGGGAGCTGTTTTTT. This gives the protein CAIGGGQNTGELFF.

The rearrangement uses TRBV30 and TRBJ1-2; no firm D call. The germline CDR1 and CDR2 sequences are GTSNPN and SVGIG (reference sequence). Trimming removed 5 bases from V and 3 bases from J, with 16 bases in between. This CDR3 comprises 14 residues. CDR3 protein: CAWGRRRSDYGYTF. The CDR3 DNA reads TGTGCCTGGGGGAGGCGTAGGTCAGACTATGGCTACACCTTC.